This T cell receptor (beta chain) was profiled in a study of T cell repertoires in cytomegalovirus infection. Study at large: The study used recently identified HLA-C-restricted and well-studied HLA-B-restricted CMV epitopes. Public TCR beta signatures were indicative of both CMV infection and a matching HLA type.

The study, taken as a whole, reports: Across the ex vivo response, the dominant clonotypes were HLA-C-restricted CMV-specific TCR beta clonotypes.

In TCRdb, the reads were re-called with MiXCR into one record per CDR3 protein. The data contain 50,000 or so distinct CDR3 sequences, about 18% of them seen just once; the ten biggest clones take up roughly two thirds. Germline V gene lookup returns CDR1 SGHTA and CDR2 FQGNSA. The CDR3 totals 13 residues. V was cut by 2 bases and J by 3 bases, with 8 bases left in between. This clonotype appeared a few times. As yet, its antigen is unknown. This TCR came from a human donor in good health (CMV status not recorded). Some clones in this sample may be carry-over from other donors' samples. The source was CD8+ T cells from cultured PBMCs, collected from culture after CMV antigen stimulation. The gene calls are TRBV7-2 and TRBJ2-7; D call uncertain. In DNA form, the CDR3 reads TGTGCCAGCAGCTTATCCGGCGGCTACGAGCAGTACTTC. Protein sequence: CASSLSGGYEQYF.